A selection of T cell receptor beta chains follows, all from one sample in a study of T cells in Graves' hyperthyroidism and ophthalmopathy. TCRdb recomputed calls from the multiplex PCR reads with MiXCR, one row per CDR3 protein. The sample contains approximately 600,000 distinct CDR3 sequences, under 25% of which appear only once. The sequenced material came from blood. All receptors come from a man aged 25 to 40 with Graves' ophthalmopathy. The CDR3 runs from the conserved cysteine through the conserved F or W. A D gene is named only where the DNA matches it firmly. Expanded clones get a size class; other rows say once, few or many, or leave the size out.

j_gene | abundance | v_gene | d_gene | CDR3nt | CDR3aa
TRBJ2-7 | many | TRBV28 | TRBD1 | TGTGCCAGCGTTCCGGGACAGTCCTACGAGCAGTACTTC | CASVPGQSYEQYF
TRBJ2-5 | many | TRBV12-3/TRBV12-4 | - | TGTGCCAGCAGTCCATACAGGGAACGGGGCGGGGAGACCCAGTACTTC | CASSPYRERGGETQYF
TRBJ2-2 | many | TRBV5-1 | - | TGCGCCAGCAGCTTGGTGAGCGCGAACACCGGGGAGCTGTTTTTT | CASSLVSANTGELFF
TRBJ1-2 | - | TRBV29-1 | - | TGCAGCGTTGGGACCAGGGACTATGGCTACACCTTC | CSVGTRDYGYTF
TRBJ1-2 | many | TRBV3-1 | - | TGTGCCAGCAGCCAAGATATCGGCAGAGCTAACTATGGCTACACCTTC | CASSQDIGRANYGYTF
TRBJ2-1 | - | TRBV20-1 | - | TGCAGTGCTCCCTTATACAATGAGCAGTTCTTC | CSAPLYNEQFF
TRBJ2-1 | - | TRBV7-8 | TRBD1 | TGTGCCAGCAGCTTAGGACGGACAGGGGGCAACAATGAGCAGTTCTTC | CASSLGRTGGNNEQFF
TRBJ2-3 | many | TRBV12-3/TRBV12-4 | - | TGTGCCAGCAGTTGGGTGACTACCCCCACAGATACGCAGTATTTT | CASSWVTTPTDTQYF
TRBJ2-7 | many | TRBV28 | - | TGTGCCAGCAGCGGGGGCGGGAGCTCCTACGAGCAGTACTTC | CASSGGGSSYEQYF
TRBJ2-5 | many | TRBV7-9 | TRBD2 | TGTGCCAGCAGCTTAGTTACTAGCGGGAGGGAGACCCAGTACTTC | CASSLVTSGRETQYF
TRBJ1-5 | few | TRBV19 | - | TGTGCCAGTAGTACCCCGCAGGGACAAGGTAATCAGCCCCAGCATTTT | CASSTPQGQGNQPQHF
TRBJ2-1 | - | TRBV12-3/TRBV12-4 | TRBD2 | TGTGCCGGCGCTAGCGGGAGTTGGTACAATGAGCAGTTCTTC | CAGASGSWYNEQFF
TRBJ1-1 | many | TRBV6-1 | - | TGTGCCAGCAGTGAAGCGATGGGGTACACTGAAGCTTTCTTT | CASSEAMGYTEAFF
TRBJ2-1 | few | TRBV27 | TRBD2 | TGTGCCAGCAGTTCCCAGACTAGCGGGAGGGTCCATGAGCAGTTCTTC | CASSSQTSGRVHEQFF
TRBJ2-4 | many | TRBV28 | - | TGTGCCAGCTCCTTAGGGACATTCCTAGCCAAAAACATTCAGTACTTC | CASSLGTFLAKNIQYF
TRBJ2-7 | few | TRBV12-3/TRBV12-4 | TRBD1 | TGTGCCAGCAGTCGGGACAGGGTGTTGGAGCAGTACTTC | CASSRDRVLEQYF
TRBJ2-1 | many | TRBV28 | - | TGTGCCAGCAGCCCATACGTGCGGGAGACAGGGAATGAGCAGTTCTTC | CASSPYVRETGNEQFF
TRBJ2-2 | few | TRBV19 | - | TGTGCCAGTAAAGGGGTGACGAACACCGGGGAGCTGTTTTTT | CASKGVTNTGELFF
TRBJ2-7 | many | TRBV11-2 | - | TGTGCCAGCAGCTTAGGTCATGGATATGGTGAGCAGTACTTC | CASSLGHGYGEQYF
TRBJ2-1 | - | TRBV27 | - | TGTGCCAGCAGTGTGACAGGTACCTACAATGAGCAGTTCTTC | CASSVTGTYNEQFF
TRBJ1-2 | - | TRBV5-6 | TRBD1 | TGTGCCAGCAGCTTGGAATTTAGGGGACAGGGACGGATCTCCTATGGCTACACCTTC | CASSLEFRGQGRISYGYTF
TRBJ2-4 | - | TRBV6-1 | - | TGTGCCAGCAGCCATCAGGGGCAGAAAAACATTCAGTACTTC | CASSHQGQKNIQYF
TRBJ2-7 | many | TRBV30 | - | TGTGCCTGGAATCCTGTGACTAGCTCCTACGAGCAGTACTTC | CAWNPVTSSYEQYF
TRBJ1-3 | few | TRBV5-1 | TRBD1 | TGCGCCGGCAGCTTGGGGGACAGGGGAAACACCATATATTTT | CAGSLGDRGNTIYF
TRBJ2-7 | - | TRBV4-2 | - | TGTGCCAGCAGCCAAGTTGCTCGCGGGACTTCCTACGAGCAGTACTTC | CASSQVARGTSYEQYF
TRBJ1-1 | many | TRBV28 | - | TGTGCCAGCAGTTTGGTTGGGAGGGGTGAAGCTTTCTTT | CASSLVGRGEAFF
TRBJ1-2 | few | TRBV30 | - | TGTGCCTGGAGAGGGACGGTTCTCTCTAACTATGGCTACACCTTC | CAWRGTVLSNYGYTF
TRBJ1-1 | few | TRBV5-1 | - | TGCGCCAGCAGCTTGGACAGGGAGGTTACTGAAGCTTTCTTT | CASSLDREVTEAFF
TRBJ1-5 | - | TRBV6-6 | - | TGTGCCAGCAGTTACTACCCGGGGAGCAATCAGCCCCAGCATTTT | CASSYYPGSNQPQHF
TRBJ1-5 | few | TRBV15 | TRBD1 | TGTGCCACCAGCAGAGGTGGGACAGCCAATCAGCCCCAGCATTTT | CATSRGGTANQPQHF
TRBJ2-7 | few | TRBV7-9 | TRBD2 | TGTGCCAGCAGCTTTGTAACGACGGGAGGGAGTTCCTACGAGCAGTACTTC | CASSFVTTGGSSYEQYF
TRBJ2-7 | many | TRBV11-1 | TRBD1 | TGTGCCAGCAGCCGTCCCGGGACAGGGTTCGAGCAGTACTTC | CASSRPGTGFEQYF
TRBJ2-1 | - | TRBV27 | TRBD2 | TGTGCCAGTAAACGAGCGGGGGGCTACAATGAGCAGTTCTTC | CASKRAGGYNEQFF
TRBJ1-2 | few | TRBV29-1 | - | TGCAGCGTTGACCCAGCAAACTATGGCTACACCTTC | CSVDPANYGYTF
TRBJ2-7 | - | TRBV6-1 | TRBD1 | TGTGCCAGCAGCCGTCCGGGACAGGGGATCCACGAGCAGTACTTC | CASSRPGQGIHEQYF
TRBJ1-1 | many | TRBV11-2 | - | TGTGCCAGCAGCTCTCCGGGGCATGAAGCTTTCTTT | CASSSPGHEAFF
TRBJ2-7 | many | TRBV7-2 | - | TGTGCCAGCAGCCGAGGGGCAGAGAGCTACGAGCAGTACTTC | CASSRGAESYEQYF
TRBJ2-1 | - | TRBV6-1 | TRBD2 | TGTGCCAGCAGAGGACTAGCGGGAGTCCGGGACAATGAGCAGTTCTTC | CASRGLAGVRDNEQFF
TRBJ1-1 | many | TRBV28 | - | TGTGCCAGCAGGATACACGGAAACACTGAAGCTTTCTTT | CASRIHGNTEAFF
TRBJ2-1 | - | TRBV7-6 | - | TGTGCCAGCAGCTCGCCCGGAGTAGCCCACAATGAGCAGTTCTTC | CASSSPGVAHNEQFF
TRBJ2-3 | many | TRBV5-6 | TRBD2 | TGTGCCAGCAGCGCGGGACTAGCGGGAACAGATACGCAGTATTTT | CASSAGLAGTDTQYF
TRBJ2-1 | few | TRBV7-9 | TRBD2 | TGTGCCAGCGGACTCATTACTAGCGGGTACAATGAGCAGTTCTTC | CASGLITSGYNEQFF
TRBJ2-5 | - | TRBV28 | - | TGTGCCAGCAGCTCACAGTTCAGGGCTAAATCATCAGAGACCCAGTACTTC | CASSSQFRAKSSETQYF
TRBJ2-5 | - | TRBV4-1 | - | TGCGCCAGCAGCCCGACGAACACCCAAGAGACCCAGTACTTC | CASSPTNTQETQYF
TRBJ1-1 | few | TRBV6-1 | - | TGTGCCAGCAGCCCGGCAGGGACGGGTCGGTTACTCTTT | CASSPAGTGRLLF
TRBJ2-2 | few | TRBV29-1 | - | TGCAGCGTTGCCGCGAACACCGGGGAGCTGTTTTTT | CSVAANTGELFF
TRBJ1-5 | few | TRBV4-1 | TRBD1 | TGCGCCAGCAGCCAAGGACAGGGGGTCGGGCAGCCCCAGCATTTT | CASSQGQGVGQPQHF
TRBJ2-1 | many | TRBV3-1 | - | TGTGCCAGCAGCCAAGGGACCTCTAGCGCCCAGTTCTTC | CASSQGTSSAQFF
TRBJ2-3 | few | TRBV24-1 | TRBD2 | TGTGCCACCGGGGGACTAGCGGGACTCGATACGCAGTATTTT | CATGGLAGLDTQYF
TRBJ2-3 | - | TRBV12-3/TRBV12-4 | - | TGTGCCAGCAGGCAATTAGGGCTCTCAGAGGAAGGAGATACGCAGTATTTT | CASRQLGLSEEGDTQYF